The sequence of this TCR beta chain was determined in a study of blood T cell repertoires in COVID-19 (TCRdb year 2020). Regarding the study in general: Samples covering the acute and convalescent phases of COVID-19 were provided by collaborators in the United States, Italy and Spain. A de-identified subject ID, COVID-19 status, age in years and sex were almost always included in the sample metadata. Samples came from the ongoing ImmuneRACE study (first 160 participants) plus 1,254 subjects from 6 global collaborators. Where available, HLA class I and class II types were obtained from metadata supplied by the sample provider rather than from assay-based typing. A freely available public database, intended as a resource for researchers studying the immune response to SARS-CoV-2, is where the repertoires were released. The prospective study material was composed of cDNA or gDNA derived from T cells, B-cell-depleted T cells, or PBMCs. The dataset comprised deeply sampled blood TCRbeta repertoires from subjects exposed to, actively infected with, or recovered from COVID-19.

On this clone: Its binding antigen is unknown. Base qualities are not recorded, but no much larger clone differs from it by a single base.

At the junction V is shortened by 4 bases and J by 8 bases; bases outside the gene matches: 20. The CDR3, from cysteine to phenylalanine, totals 17 residues. Of the read, only the CDR3 DNA is kept; its 51 bases are in frame from base 1. Via the germline V gene (reference sequence), CDR1 is SGHNT and CDR2 YYREEE. Collaborating institutions collected whole blood in K2EDTA tubes following their own protocols. For TCRbeta analysis, collaborator samples were shipped as frozen whole blood, as isolated PBMCs, or as DNA extracted from either sample type. TCRbeta CDR3 regions were amplified from genomic DNA by means of the immunoSEQ Assay, a bias-controlled multiplex PCR. The study's processing was this. The number of nucleated cells in each sample was estimated by amplification of reference gene primers within the assay. To quantify the absolute abundance of each unique TCRbeta CDR3 rearrangement, sequence reads were collapsed and filtered. For each sample, productive Simpson clonality was calculated as the square root of Simpson's diversity index over productive rearrangements. Imported from immuneACCESS, the table was reduced by TCRdb to in-frame sequences with V and J called. These copies leave out some clones; in studies compared against another copy, an unresolved V gene accounts for under half, and the cause of the remainder is not known. That table is the source of V, J and clone size, and D and trimming were worked out from the DNA. The sample contains approximately 190,000 clones, 65% to 85% of them found a single time. Clones ranked in the top ten supply 4.5% to 5.5% of the sample.

The paper as a whole reports these results and caveats: How much clinical and demographic metadata was included differed by source and by participant, and the metadata was provided uncurated.

Sequenced sample: peripheral blood. The sequence derives from a young woman with acute or convalescent COVID-19. Recombination linked TRBV5-4 to TRBJ1-2; 7 middle bases align to TRBD1. The CDR3 corresponds to CASSQPSTGRGLWGYTF. Read as DNA, the sequence is TGTGCCAGCAGCCAACCCTCGACAGGGCGGGGTCTTTGGGGCTACACCTTC. The reference TRBV5-4 and TRBJ1-2 proteins fill in what lies around the CDR3, so the full variable domain reads ETGVTQSPTHLIKTRGQQVTLRCSSQSGHNTVSWYQQALGQGPQFIFQYYREEENGRGNFPPRFSGLQFPNYSSELNVNALELDDSALYLCASSQPSTGRGLWGYTFGSGTRLTVV.